This T cell receptor beta chain is drawn from a study of CD8 T cells in Susac syndrome. cDNA came from about 0.5 to 1 ug RNA primed by random hexamers. TCRdb re-called the immunoSEQ multiplex PCR reads through MiXCR, storing one row per CDR3 protein. The sample holds 150,000 to 200,000 distinct CDR3 sequences, approximately 95% seen once. The CDR3 extends over 19 amino acids. V lost 5 bases and J lost 6; bases outside the gene matches: 22. Germline CDR1 MNHEY, CDR2 SMNVEV (reference sequence). The clonotype was recovered from a human donor with multiple sclerosis. The sequenced sample consisted of CD4+ T cells from PBMCs. The chain couples TRBV27 to TRBJ2-1, with TRBD1 matching 7 bases. CDR3 DNA: TGTGCCAGCAGTCTTAACGGACTCAACAGGGGAGCTTTGTCCAATGAGCAGTTCTTC. Residues: CASSLNGLNRGALSNEQFF.